These 27 T cell receptor beta chains came from one sample sequenced in a study of technical replicates of blood from a handful of donors. Profiled with immunoSEQ multiplex PCR; TCRdb holds only in-frame clones, not every one. The sample contains about 14,000 clones, approximately 78% of which appear only once. Sequenced material: PBMCs. The receptors were sampled from a human donor in good health.

This clone has just one count. J is TRBJ2-7 and V is TRBV6-1; D unclear. V was cut by 2 bases and J by 1 base, with 3 bases left in between. CDR1 and CDR2 from the germline V gene are MNHNS and SASEGT. This CDR3 is built from 12 residues. CDR3 sequence reads: CASSERSYEQYF. CDR3 bases: TGTGCCAGCAGTGAACGGTCCTACGAGCAGTACTTC.

A few counts support this clone. This chain connects TRBV30 to TRBJ2-4; 7 positions match TRBD1. Germline lookup yields CDR1 GTSNPN and CDR2 SVGIG (reference sequence). The CDR3 sequence is 16 residues long. The trim removed 4 bases at V and 0 bases at J, leaving 9 bases unmatched. DNA of the CDR3: TGTGCCTGGAACCCAACAGGGGCTTTAGCCAAAAACATTCAGTACTTC. Its protein is CAWNPTGALAKNIQYF.

The V and J genes are TRBV30 and TRBJ1-1, with unresolved D. The CDR3 is made up of 11 amino acids. Per the germline V gene, CDR1 is GTSNPN and CDR2 is SVGIG (reference sequence). The V gene lost 3 bases and the J gene lost 0 bases, with 2 bases spanning the gap. The CDR3 DNA sequence: TGTGCCTGGAGCGTGAACACTGAAGCTTTCTTT. Translation: CAWSVNTEAFF.

This clone was observed once. The chain carries TRBV2 and TRBJ1-1; possibly TRBD1 for D (5 bases). Germline values: CDR1 SNHLY, CDR2 FYNNEI. The CDR3 runs to 14 residues. Trimming removed 6 bases from V and 0 bases from J, with 11 bases in between. CDR3 bases: TGTGCCAGCAGCCAACAGGTGTTGAACACTGAAGCTTTCTTT. This gives the protein CASSQQVLNTEAFF.

This clone turned up a few times. J is TRBJ2-2 and V is TRBV7-7; 7 nucleotides agree with TRBD2. Germline loops: CDR1 SSHAT, CDR2 FNYEAQ (reference sequence). The CDR3 sequence is 18 residues long. V trimming: 1 base; J trimming: 4 bases; junction bases outside the gene matches: 12. This chain's CDR3 is CASSLVVAAGDVTGELFF. In nucleotides, the CDR3 is TGTGCCAGCAGCTTAGTAGTTGCGGCGGGAGACGTCACCGGGGAGCTGTTTTTT.

A word on this clone: Compared with germline, one end of the junction differs, possibly owing to a read error. V gene TRBV11-2 combines with J gene TRBJ2-7, with 11 bases matching TRBD2. The CDR3 has 15 residues. Germline CDR1 SGHAT, CDR2 FQNNGV. CDR3 amino acids: CASTLGTSGLNEQYF. CDR3 nucleotides: TGTGCCAGCACCTTAGGGACTAGCGGCCTCAACGAGCAGTACTTC.

The gene calls are TRBV6-5 and TRBJ2-7; 7 positions agree with TRBD2. Trimming took 0 bases from V and 1 from J; bases not matched to a gene: 6. CDR1 and CDR2 (germline): MNHEY, SVGAGI. This CDR3 has 16 residues. This CDR3 is CASSYSHSGRSYEQYF. The CDR3 nucleotides are TGTGCCAGCAGTTACTCCCATAGCGGGCGGTCCTACGAGCAGTACTTC.

This clone has just one count. This chain uses TRBV5-4 with TRBJ2-1; D remains unclear. Looked up from germline, CDR1 is SGHNT and CDR2 is YYREEE (reference sequence). The CDR3 is made up of 16 amino acids. Between the trimmed V and J ends, which lost 0 bases and 0 bases, there was a span of 10 bases. The CDR3 loop is CASSLAPLSSYNEQFF. CDR3 nucleotide sequence: TGTGCCAGCAGCTTGGCACCCCTCAGCTCCTACAATGAGCAGTTCTTC.

The chain recombines TRBV11-2 with TRBJ1-4; 9 positions agree with TRBD1. V lost 5 bases, J lost 8 bases, and 6 bases stayed unmatched. This CDR3 is 14 amino acids long. From germline, CDR1 is SGHAT and CDR2 FQNNGV. CDR3 amino acids: CASSRGTGNEKLFF. The CDR3 DNA follows: TGTGCCAGCAGCCGGGGGACAGGGAACGAAAAACTGTTTTTT.

The chain carries TRBV7-8 and TRBJ1-2; 9 bases fit TRBD1. Germline V lookup: CDR1 SGHVS, CDR2 FQNEAQ. The CDR3 spans 11 residues. The CDR3 sequence is CAIQGAIGYTF. As DNA, the CDR3 is TGTGCTATACAGGGGGCGATTGGCTACACCTTC.

This chain links TRBV7-2 with TRBJ2-1; 10 positions match TRBD2. The CDR3 spans 16 residues. Germline V gene data show CDR1 as SGHTA and CDR2 as FQGNSA. V lost 2 bases and J lost 4; bases outside the gene matches: 5. This CDR3 is CASSLPLAGAYNEQFF. For the CDR3, the DNA is TGTGCCAGCAGCTTACCTCTAGCGGGAGCGTACAATGAGCAGTTCTTC.

The chain is built from TRBV6-1 and TRBJ2-7, with D perhaps matching TRBD2 (5 bases). Germline-derived CDR1 and CDR2 are MNHNS and SASEGT. This CDR3 contains 13 residues. The germline V and J ends were trimmed by 0 bases and 6 bases, with 9 bases remaining between them. The CDR3 sequence: CASSEAGAGEQYF. In nucleotides, the CDR3 is TGTGCCAGCAGTGAAGCGGGAGCTGGCGAGCAGTACTTC.

The gene calls are TRBV11-2 and TRBJ1-3; D not resolved. CDR1 is SGHAT, CDR2 FQNNGV, per germline. This CDR3 contains 17 residues. V lost 4 bases and J 0 bases, leaving 16 bases between the germline ends. The CDR3 DNA follows: TGTGCCAGCAGCTCCCCCGGGAGAAGGCTCTCTGGAAACACCATATATTTT. Translation: CASSSPGRRLSGNTIYF. The entire variable domain, with the rest obtained from reference TRBV11-2 and TRBJ1-3, is as follows: EAGVAQSPRYKIIEKRQSVAFWCNPISGHATLYWYQQILGQGPKLLIQFQNNGVVDDSQLPKDRFSAERLKGVDSTLKIQPAKLEDSAVYLCASSSPGRRLSGNTIYFGEGSWLTVV.

The V and J genes are TRBV6-1 and TRBJ2-3; D remains unclear. The CDR3 loop spans 14 amino acids. V lost 1 base, J lost 0 bases, and 5 bases lay in between. Per the germline V gene, CDR1 is MNHNS and CDR2 is SASEGT. The CDR3 DNA reads as TGTGCCAGCAGTGAAGGTTTAAGCACAGATACGCAGTATTTT. It codes for CASSEGLSTDTQYF.

The V gene is TRBV19, the J gene TRBJ2-1; D is perhaps TRBD2 (5 bases). Germline V gives CDR1 LNHDA, CDR2 SQIVND (reference sequence). The CDR3 is made up of 14 amino acids. The V gene lost 8 bases and the J gene lost 2 bases, with 13 bases spanning the gap. CDR3 sequence reads: CASAASTTYNEQFF. The CDR3 DNA sequence: TGTGCCAGTGCCGCTAGCACAACCTACAATGAGCAGTTCTTC.

The chain employs TRBV29-1 and TRBJ2-5; 7 bases align to TRBD2. CDR3 size: 14 residues. V dropped 7 bases and J dropped 5; count of bases not matched to a gene: 13. CDR1 SQVTM and CDR2 ANQGSEA come from the germline V gene. The CDR3 DNA sequence: TGCAGCGGCCCCTGGATGCGGCGGGGGGAGACCCAGTACTTC. Translated: CSGPWMRRGETQYF.

This clone turned up a few times. This chain uses TRBV4-1 with TRBJ2-1; D uncertain. The CDR3 has 17 amino acids. Per the germline V gene, CDR1 is MGHRA and CDR2 is YSYEKL. V was clipped by 0 bases and J by 4 bases, with 16 bases between them. CDR3 nucleotide sequence: TGCGCCAGCAGCCAAGATAGCACCATCGTGCCTTACAATGAGCAGTTCTTC. Translating gives CASSQDSTIVPYNEQFF.

The chain links TRBV6-5 to TRBJ2-7; D might be TRBD2 (5 bases). Germline V gives CDR1 MNHEY, CDR2 SVGAGI. The CDR3 spans 14 residues. Between the trimmed V and J ends, which lost 0 bases and 0 bases, there was a span of 6 bases. CDR3 sequence (DNA): TGTGCCAGCAGTTACTCTGGAGGCTCCTACGAGCAGTACTTC. Translating gives CASSYSGGSYEQYF.

This chain's CDR3 is CASSGSGTSGRDTQYF. As DNA, the CDR3 is TGTGCCAGCAGCGGATCCGGGACTAGCGGGAGAGATACGCAGTATTTT. The chain combines TRBV7-6 with TRBJ2-3, with TRBD2 matching over 14 bases. The ends lost 5 bases at V and 5 bases at J; junction bases unmatched: 6. The germline V gene encodes CDR1 SGHVS and CDR2 FNYEAQ. This CDR3 region has 16 residues.

V gene TRBV7-2 combines with J gene TRBJ1-4; 11 bases map to TRBD1. Unmatched junction bases numbered 10, after V lost 4 bases and J lost 6 bases. The CDR3 is 17 amino acids. The germline V gene encodes CDR1 SGHTA and CDR2 FQGNSA. The CDR3 DNA sequence: TGTGCCAGCAGCTCAGTCGGGACAGGGGGATTGGATGAAAAACTGTTTTTT. Translating gives CASSSVGTGGLDEKLFF.

A few counts support this clone. The chain has TRBV11-2 and TRBJ2-7, with 8 bases identical to TRBD1. The CDR3 is made up of 15 amino acids. V lost 1 base to trimming and J lost 0 bases; unmatched junction nucleotides: 2. CDR1 and CDR2 (germline): SGHAT, FQNNGV. The CDR3 DNA reads TGTGCCAGCAGCTTAGGGACAGGGAGCTCCTACGAGCAGTACTTC. It translates to CASSLGTGSSYEQYF. The full variable domain, in which reference TRBV11-2 and TRBJ2-7 provide the parts outside the CDR3, is EAGVAQSPRYKIIEKRQSVAFWCNPISGHATLYWYQQILGQGPKLLIQFQNNGVVDDSQLPKDRFSAERLKGVDSTLKIQPAKLEDSAVYLCASSLGTGSSYEQYFGPGTRLTVT.

The chain is built from TRBV19 and TRBJ1-2; no definite D call. The CDR3 is 14 amino acids. V was shortened by 3 bases and J by 7 bases, with 15 bases between the two germline ends. Germline V gives CDR1 LNHDA, CDR2 SQIVND (reference sequence). This CDR3 is CASSMVRESGGYTF. The CDR3 DNA is TGTGCCAGTAGTATGGTTCGGGAAAGCGGTGGCTACACCTTC.

The rearrangement uses TRBV5-1 and TRBJ2-3; 7 positions agree with TRBD1. Trimming removed 4 bases from V and 2 bases from J; junction bases left unmatched: 10. Germline V lookup: CDR1 SGHRS, CDR2 YFSETQ. The CDR3 totals 16 residues. The CDR3 region has the DNA TGCGCCAGCAGCATCCCAACAGGGGCGGACACAGATACGCAGTATTTT. Its translation: CASSIPTGADTDTQYF.

This clone came up once. The CDR3: CASSLAGLVSYEQYF. CDR3 DNA sequence: TGTGCCAGCAGCTTAGCGGGACTAGTCTCCTACGAGCAGTACTTC. J is TRBJ2-7 and V is TRBV7-9; 8 bases fit TRBD2. The CDR3 length is 15 residues. Per the germline V gene, CDR1 is SEHNR and CDR2 is FQNEAQ (reference sequence). The V gene end was trimmed by 0 bases and the J gene end by 0 bases; junction bases not matched to a gene: 1.

This clone came up once. This chain joins TRBV19 and TRBJ2-7, with 9 nucleotides matching TRBD2. Germline assignment: CDR1 LNHDA and CDR2 SQIVND (reference sequence). This CDR3 region has 14 residues. Trimming removed 3 bases from V and 4 bases from J; junction bases left unmatched: 4. CDR3: CASSIKLAGYEQYF. In nucleotides, the CDR3 is TGTGCCAGTAGTATTAAGCTAGCGGGATACGAGCAGTACTTC.

The rearrangement uses TRBV5-1 and TRBJ2-1; 10 positions agree with TRBD1. Germline CDR1 SGHRS, CDR2 YFSETQ. The J segment lost 3 bases and the V segment lost 4 bases, leaving 7 bases of the junction unmatched. The CDR3 has 16 residues. The CDR3 bases are TGCGCCAGCAGCGGACAGGGGGAAGGGGTCTACAATGAGCAGTTCTTC. This encodes CASSGQGEGVYNEQFF.

V usage is TRBV7-9 and J usage is TRBJ2-7; possibly TRBD1 for D (6 bases). This CDR3 comprises 17 residues. Per the germline V gene, CDR1 is SEHNR and CDR2 is FQNEAQ (reference sequence). Trimming left V 2 bases short and J 3 bases short, with 20 bases between. DNA of the CDR3: TGTGCCAGCAGCTTAAGTATACAGGGTGGTTCTCTCTACGAGCAGTACTTC. Protein sequence: CASSLSIQGGSLYEQYF.